These 18 T cell receptor beta chains share one sample of origin, sequenced in a study of blood T cell repertoires in COVID-19. Produced via immunoSEQ multiplex PCR; TCRdb's table is partial and in-frame only. The sample lists about 140,000 clones, about 70% seen once, with roughly 14% in the top ten. Material for sequencing was peripheral blood. All receptors come from a man aged 80 or over with acute or convalescent COVID-19.

V usage is TRBV29-1 and J usage is TRBJ2-5; D is possibly TRBD2 (6 bases). CDR1 and CDR2 (germline): SQVTM, ANQGSEA. The CDR3 covers 14 residues. Trimming pared 4 bases from V and 4 bases from J, leaving 16 bases between. CDR3 sequence reads: CSVALRPGGETQYF. CDR3 sequence (DNA): TGCAGCGTTGCTCTCCGGCCCGGGGGAGAGACCCAGTACTTC.

V and J are TRBV3-1 (or the pseudogene TRBV3-2) and TRBJ1-4; 7 bases map to TRBD1. Germline loops: CDR1 LGHDT, CDR2 YNNKEL (reference sequence). The CDR3 runs 12 residues. Trimming at V came to 4 bases and at J to 11 bases, leaving 4 bases not matched to a gene. The CDR3 nucleotides are TGTGCCAGCAGCCCCCAGGGACAGAAACTGTTTTTT. It translates to CASSPQGQKLFF.

The J gene is TRBJ2-2, the V gene TRBV24-1; unclear D gene. V was trimmed by 4 bases and J by 7 bases, leaving 9 bases between them. The germline CDR1 and CDR2 sequences are KGHDR and SFDVKD. CDR3 size: 13 residues. CDR3 nucleotides: TGTGCCACCAGTGACCCCCTAAGCGGGGAGCTGTTTTTT. Encoded protein: CATSDPLSGELFF.

This chain links TRBV7-6 with TRBJ2-1; 11 bases fit TRBD1. CDR3 size: 16 residues. V was clipped by 0 bases and J by 9 bases; unmatched bases: 7. Germline V lookup: CDR1 SGHVS, CDR2 FNYEAQ. DNA for the CDR3: TGTGCCAGCAGCTTAGCGTGGACAGGGGGCTGGAGTGAGCAGTTCTTC. Translating it yields CASSLAWTGGWSEQFF.

The chain recombines TRBV28 with TRBJ2-2; no clear D gene. This CDR3 has 13 amino acids. V lost 6 bases and J lost 6, with 11 bases in between. Germline loops: CDR1 MDHEN, CDR2 SYDVKM. CDR3 amino acids: CASSITYAGELFF. CDR3 sequence (DNA): TGTGCCAGCAGCATAACATACGCCGGGGAGCTGTTTTTT.

The chain employs TRBV5-1 and TRBJ2-7, with D maybe TRBD2 (6 bases). Trimming removed 2 bases at V and 5 bases at J, with 17 bases between. There are 15 residues in the CDR3. CDR1 is SGHRS, CDR2 YFSETQ, per germline. This chain's CDR3 is CASSFNGGSLNEQYF. DNA of the CDR3: TGCGCCAGCAGCTTCAACGGGGGTAGCCTAAACGAGCAGTACTTC.

V and J are TRBV7-2 and TRBJ2-7, with TRBD1 matching over 8 bases. Germline V gene sequence: CDR1 SGHTA, CDR2 FQGNSA. This CDR3 contains 14 residues. Trimming removed 3 bases from V and 4 bases from J; junction bases left unmatched: 5. CDR3 residues: CASSFRQGAYEQYF. The CDR3 DNA follows: TGTGCCAGCAGCTTCCGGCAGGGGGCTTACGAGCAGTACTTC.

V and J are TRBV5-1 and TRBJ2-5, with 9 bases lining up with TRBD1. Looked up from germline, CDR1 is SGHRS and CDR2 is YFSETQ. V lost 5 bases, J lost 5 bases, and 10 bases stayed unmatched. The CDR3 covers 15 residues. CDR3 sequence (DNA): TGCGCCAGCAGGCCGGGACAGGGTTTGATGGAGACCCAGTACTTC. Translating it yields CASRPGQGLMETQYF.

The chain combines TRBV3-1 (or the pseudogene TRBV3-2) with TRBJ2-7, with a possible D match to TRBD2 (6 bases). The CDR3 extends over 14 amino acids. V dropped 4 bases and J dropped 6 bases, with 16 bases sitting between them. The germline CDR1 and CDR2 sequences are LGHDT and YNNKEL (reference sequence). CDR3 protein: CASSLILGGVEQYF. CDR3 sequence (DNA): TGTGCCAGCAGCCTGATTCTCGGGGGAGTCGAGCAGTACTTC.

This clone was detected once. The J gene is TRBJ2-3, the V gene TRBV18, with TRBD2 identical over 9 bases. After removal of 0 bases from V and 3 bases from J, the junction contained 4 bases not matched to a gene. From germline, CDR1 is KGHSH and CDR2 LQKENI. The CDR3 length is 16 residues. DNA of the CDR3: TGTGCCAGCTCACCACCGGGGCTAGCGGGGACAGATACGCAGTATTTT. This codes for CASSPPGLAGTDTQYF. The full variable domain, its missing parts supplied by reference TRBV18 and TRBJ2-3, is NAGVMQNPRHLVRRRGQEARLRCSPMKGHSHVYWYRQLPEEGLKFMVYLQKENIIDESGMPKERFSAEFPKEGPSILRIQQVVRGDSAAYFCASSPPGLAGTDTQYFGPGTRLTVL.

J is TRBJ2-1 and V is TRBV11-3; 7 nucleotides match TRBD2. V lost 2 bases to trimming and J lost 10 bases; unmatched junction nucleotides: 8. The CDR3 is 14 amino acids. The V gene's germline CDR1 is SGHNT and CDR2 YENEEA. This CDR3 reads CASSLSSGRKEQFF. In nucleotides, the CDR3 is TGTGCCAGCAGCTTAAGTAGCGGGCGAAAAGAGCAGTTCTTC.

The genes are TRBV6-5 and TRBJ1-2, with 10 positions matching TRBD1. This CDR3 contains 14 residues. The junction had 4 bases not matched to a gene; V was cut back by 5 bases and J by 4 bases. The germline V gene encodes CDR1 MNHEY and CDR2 SVGAGI. CDR3 nucleotides: TGTGCCAGCAGTCTACGGACAGGGGGCTATGGCTACACCTTC. Encoded protein: CASSLRTGGYGYTF.

This chain uses TRBV5-8 with TRBJ2-2; TRBD1 agrees at 8 bases. Trimming at V came to 2 bases and at J to 5 bases, leaving 11 bases not matched to a gene. The CDR3 is made up of 17 amino acids. The V gene's germline CDR1 is SGHTS and CDR2 YDEGEE. The CDR3 nucleotides are TGTGCCAGCAGCTTTACAGGGGGGTGGCATCGGACCGGGGAGCTGTTTTTT. Translated, it gives CASSFTGGWHRTGELFF.

This clone was detected a few times. The V call is TRBV7-9, the J call TRBJ1-3; D not resolved. The CDR3 has 13 amino acids. CDR1 and CDR2 from the germline V gene are SEHNR and FQNEAQ (reference sequence). V lost 5 bases and J lost 4, with 9 bases in between. Here the CDR3 DNA reads TGTGCCAGCAGCCCCCGTCAGGGAAACACCATATATTTT. Protein product: CASSPRQGNTIYF.

This rearrangement joins TRBV11-2 to TRBJ1-1; a possible D gene is TRBD1 (6 bases). This CDR3 contains 11 residues. CDR1 SGHAT and CDR2 FQNNGV come from the germline V gene. Between the trimmed V and J ends, which lost 4 bases and 11 bases, there was a span of 11 bases. CDR3 amino acids: CASSSQGRAFF. CDR3 DNA: TGTGCCAGCAGCTCACAGGGTCGGGCTTTCTTT.

The rearrangement links TRBV6-2 or TRBV6-3 to TRBJ2-2; tentatively, D is TRBD2 (6 bases). This CDR3 has 15 amino acids. Germline V gene sequence: CDR1 MNHEY, CDR2 SVGEGT. The V and J ends lost 2 bases and 5 bases respectively, with 12 bases between them. CDR3 loop: CASSYQGGLTGELFF. CDR3 coding DNA: TGTGCCAGCAGTTACCAGGGAGGCCTAACCGGGGAGCTGTTTTTT.

V gene TRBV5-4 combines with J gene TRBJ2-2, with D unresolved. V was trimmed by 0 bases and J by 5 bases, leaving 8 bases between them. This CDR3 comprises 14 residues. Germline loops: CDR1 SGHNT, CDR2 YYREEE (reference sequence). In nucleotides, the CDR3 is TGTGCCAGCAGCTTGGTTGGGCCTACCGGGGAGCTGTTTTTT. Protein: CASSLVGPTGELFF. Drawing the rest from reference TRBV5-4 and TRBJ2-2, the complete variable domain is ETGVTQSPTHLIKTRGQQVTLRCSSQSGHNTVSWYQQALGQGPQFIFQYYREEENGRGNFPPRFSGLQFPNYSSELNVNALELDDSALYLCASSLVGPTGELFFGEGSRLTVL.

The chain has TRBV18 and TRBJ2-3; TRBD2 matches 14 bases. CDR1 KGHSH and CDR2 LQKENI come from the germline V gene. The CDR3 runs to 16 residues. The ends lost 6 bases at V and 6 bases at J; junction bases unmatched: 8. This chain's CDR3 is CASSRMTSGGADTQYF. The CDR3 DNA follows: TGTGCCAGCTCTCGGATGACTAGCGGGGGGGCCGATACGCAGTATTTT.